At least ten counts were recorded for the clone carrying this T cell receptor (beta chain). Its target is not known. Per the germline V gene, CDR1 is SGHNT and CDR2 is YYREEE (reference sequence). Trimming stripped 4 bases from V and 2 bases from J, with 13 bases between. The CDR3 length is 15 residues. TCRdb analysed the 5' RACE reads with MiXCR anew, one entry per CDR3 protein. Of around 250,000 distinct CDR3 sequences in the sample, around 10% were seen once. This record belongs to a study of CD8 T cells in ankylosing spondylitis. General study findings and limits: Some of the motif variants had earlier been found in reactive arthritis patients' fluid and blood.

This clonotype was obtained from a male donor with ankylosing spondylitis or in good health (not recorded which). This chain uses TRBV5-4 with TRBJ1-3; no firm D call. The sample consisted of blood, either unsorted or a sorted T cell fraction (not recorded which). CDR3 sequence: CASSLDGVTGNTIYF. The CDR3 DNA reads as TGTGCCAGCAGCCTGGACGGAGTTACTGGAAACACCATATATTTT. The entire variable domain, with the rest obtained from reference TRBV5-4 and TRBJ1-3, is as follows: ETGVTQSPTHLIKTRGQQVTLRCSSQSGHNTVSWYQQALGQGPQFIFQYYREEENGRGNFPPRFSGLQFPNYSSELNVNALELDDSALYLCASSLDGVTGNTIYFGEGSWLTVV.